The 5 T cell receptor beta chains reported below all come from one sample, sequenced in a study of T cells in Graves' hyperthyroidism and ophthalmopathy. From RNA transcripts, TCR beta CDR3 regions were amplified. TCR CDR3 underwent first-round RT-PCR with the HTBI primer set. MiXCR, applied by TCRdb to the multiplex PCR reads, yields one record per CDR3 protein. The table has a few hundred thousand distinct CDR3 sequences, over 12% seen once. Material for sequencing was blood. These receptors were obtained from a woman aged 55-70 years with Graves' ophthalmopathy.

This clonotype was observed many times. The chain has TRBV6-2 or TRBV6-3 and TRBJ2-2; D is perhaps TRBD2 (6 bases). Germline CDR1 and CDR2: MNHEY and SVGEGT. Trimming pared 8 bases from V and 5 bases from J, leaving 15 bases between. The CDR3 runs to 14 residues. The CDR3 sequence is CASATMAGTGELFF. Here the CDR3 DNA reads TGTGCCAGCGCGACCATGGCGGGAACCGGGGAGCTGTTTTTT.

This clonotype has a handful of counts. The chain employs TRBV12-3 or TRBV12-4 and TRBJ1-3, with TRBD1 matching over 7 bases. The CDR3 consists of 14 residues. The V gene end was trimmed by 7 bases and the J gene end by 2 bases; junction bases not matched to a gene: 5. Written as DNA, the CDR3 is TGTGCCAGCAACCAACAGGGGACTGGAAACACCATATATTTT. Translated: CASNQQGTGNTIYF.

The V and J genes are TRBV5-1 and TRBJ2-3; no firm D call. The V gene's germline CDR1 is SGHRS and CDR2 YFSETQ. Between the trimmed V and J ends, which lost 0 bases and 2 bases, there was a span of 10 bases. This CDR3 comprises 15 residues. CDR3 region: CASSLDGSHTDTQYF. The CDR3 coding sequence is TGCGCCAGCAGCTTGGATGGGTCCCACACAGATACGCAGTATTTT.

The chain links TRBV6-1 to TRBJ2-1, with TRBD2 as a possible D gene (6 bases). Germline V gene lookup returns CDR1 MNHNS and CDR2 SASEGT. Trimming stripped 7 bases from V and 5 bases from J, with 15 bases between. This CDR3 contains 14 residues. CDR3 region: CASTPGTYHNEQFF. The CDR3 DNA sequence: TGTGCCAGCACTCCTGGGACTTATCACAATGAGCAGTTCTTC.

This clonotype was detected many times. The rearrangement links TRBV30 to TRBJ1-5; D gene uncertain. The germline gives CDR1 GTSNPN, CDR2 SVGIG (reference sequence). The CDR3 has 12 residues. V was clipped by 1 base and J by 1 base, with 2 bases between them. The CDR3 nucleotides are TGTGCCTGGAGTGACAGCAATCAGCCCCAGCATTTT. Amino acids: CAWSDSNQPQHF.